The next 26 T cell receptor beta chains were all read from a single sample in a study of blood T cells in healthy people across ages. Primers used in a second PCR of roughly 6 to 12 cycles were a sample-barcoded 5' primer and a J-beta primer mix. Each CDR3 protein is one row after TCRdb ran MiXCR on the 5' RACE reads. The table records about 640,000 distinct CDR3 sequences, approximately 30% of them present only once. The sequenced material came from blood. All receptors derive from a woman over 75 in good health.

This clonotype was picked up one time. This sequence joins TRBV7-3 and TRBJ2-1, with D perhaps matching TRBD1 (6 bases). The V end was cut by 4 bases, the J end by 8 bases, with 18 bases between. The CDR3 loop spans 15 amino acids. Germline lookup yields CDR1 SGHTA and CDR2 FQGTGA. In DNA, the CDR3 is TGTGCCAGCAGCTCCCCCGACAGGTGGGTCGATGAGCAGTTCTTC. Translating gives CASSSPDRWVDEQFF.

Points on this clonotype: A single base separates this from a much larger clone, so it may be a read error. Because the CDR3 is missing its conserved closing phenylalanine or tryptophan, this is likely a read error. The chain is built from TRBV20-1 and TRBJ2-1; maybe TRBD2 (6 bases). This CDR3 has 15 residues. Trimming left V 5 bases short and J 2 bases short, with 16 bases between. Germline V gene lookup returns CDR1 DFQATT and CDR2 SNEGSKA (reference sequence). CDR3 sequence (DNA): TGCAGTGCTGCCCGGGAGCAGGGACCCTACAATGAGCAGTTCTGC. Protein: CSAAREQGPYNEQFC.

This clonotype has at least ten counts. The junction shows a germline mismatch at one end, possibly a read error. The rearrangement uses TRBV5-1 and TRBJ2-3; D might be TRBD2 (6 bases). Germline-derived CDR1 and CDR2 are SGHRS and YFSETQ. This CDR3 is built from 14 residues. CDR3 nucleotides: TGTGCCAGCAGCTTAGCCGGGGGTCCGGATACGCAGTATTTT. Its protein product is CASSLAGGPDTQYF.

This clonotype was seen a handful of times. This chain uses TRBV11-2 with TRBJ2-5; D is undetermined. CDR1 is SGHAT, CDR2 FQNNGV, per germline. The V end was cut by 5 bases, the J end by 11 bases, with 18 bases between. This CDR3 spans 13 amino acids. The CDR3 DNA sequence: TGTGCCAGCAGCCGCGTCCAATGGAATGAGCAGTACTTC. It codes for CASSRVQWNEQYF.

The table lists this clonotype with many counts. The chain links TRBV5-1 to TRBJ1-2; D perhaps matches TRBD1 (6 bases). V was trimmed by 0 bases and J by 7 bases, leaving 13 bases between them. The CDR3 is made up of 14 amino acids. The germline CDR1 and CDR2 sequences are SGHRS and YFSETQ. CDR3: CASSLDREDGGYTF. The DNA of the CDR3 is TGCGCCAGCAGCTTGGACAGGGAAGATGGTGGCTACACCTTC.

There are a few counts of this clonotype. This chain connects TRBV18 to TRBJ2-5; no definite D call. Trimming removed 6 bases from V and 11 bases from J, with 16 bases in between. Germline V gives CDR1 KGHSH, CDR2 LQKENI. The CDR3 contains 12 residues. In DNA, the CDR3 is TGTGCCAGCTCGCCGACGGAGAATGAGCAGTACTTC. This translates into CASSPTENEQYF.

In this sample, this clonotype turned up a few times. The J gene is TRBJ1-6, the V gene TRBV14, with TRBD1 identical over 9 bases. This CDR3 spans 15 amino acids. The V and J ends lost 4 bases and 6 bases, in that order; junction bases with no gene match: 4. The germline gives CDR1 SGHDN, CDR2 FVKESK. CDR3 residues: CASSRETGGNSPLHF. The CDR3 coding sequence is TGTGCCAGCAGCCGGGAGACAGGGGGTAATTCACCCCTCCACTTT. The complete variable domain, with remaining parts taken from reference TRBV14 and TRBJ1-6, reads EAGVTQFPSHSVIEKGQTVTLRCDPISGHDNLYWYRRVMGKEIKFLLHFVKESKQDESGMPNNRFLAERTGGTYSTLKVQPAELEDSGVYFCASSRETGGNSPLHFGNGTRLTVT.

The chain couples TRBV19 to TRBJ2-7, with D unclear. V was cut by 5 bases and J by 2 bases, with 13 bases left in between. The CDR3 has 14 amino acids. Germline values: CDR1 LNHDA, CDR2 SQIVND (reference sequence). The CDR3 is CASSLRHLAYEQYF. The CDR3, as DNA: TGTGCCAGTAGTCTTCGACATTTAGCCTACGAGCAGTACTTC. The variable domain in full, completed from reference TRBV19 and TRBJ2-7, reads DGGITQSPKYLFRKEGQNVTLSCEQNLNHDAMYWYRQDPGQGLRLIYYSQIVNDFQKGDIAEGYSVSREKKESFPLTVTSAQKNPTAFYLCASSLRHLAYEQYFGPGTRLTVT.

This clonotype was detected ten times or more. The chain employs TRBV12-3 or TRBV12-4 and TRBJ1-2, with D hard to call. The CDR3 length is 13 residues. Trimming cost V 3 bases and J 13 bases, with 18 bases left between them. CDR3 amino acids: CASSLGSQEAITF. In DNA form, the CDR3 reads TGTGCCAGCAGTTTGGGATCCCAAGAGGCTATCACCTTC.

This clonotype was counted a single time. This chain links TRBV30 with TRBJ1-5, with D tentatively TRBD1 (5 bases). Trimming removed 3 bases at V and 3 bases at J, with 9 bases between. The germline V gene has CDR1 GTSNPN and CDR2 SVGIG (reference sequence). CDR3 size: 13 residues. DNA of the CDR3: TGTGCCTGGAGGGCGGGGGACAATCAGCCCCAGCATTTT. This sequence encodes CAWRAGDNQPQHF.

This clonotype was detected ten times or more. The chain joins TRBV2 to TRBJ2-7; D is unclear. V was shortened by 8 bases and J by 1 base, with 9 bases between the two germline ends. Per the germline V gene, CDR1 is SNHLY and CDR2 is FYNNEI. The length of the CDR3 is 12 residues. CDR3 bases: TGTGCCAGCGCTGCTGCGTCCTACGAGCAGTACTTC. Encoded protein: CASAAASYEQYF.

As for this clonotype: A much larger clone differs by one base, so this may be a read error. The J gene is TRBJ2-1, the V gene TRBV3-1; the match to TRBD2 covers 10 bases. V lost 8 bases, J lost 8 bases, and 9 bases stayed unmatched. Per germline, CDR1 LGHDT and CDR2 YNNKEL (reference sequence). This CDR3 comprises 14 residues. CDR3 nucleotides: TGTGCCAGCTGCCGTGGGACTAGCGCCGATGAGCAGTTCTTC. Residues: CASCRGTSADEQFF.

In this sample, this clonotype turned up a few times. The V and J genes are TRBV12-3 or TRBV12-4 and TRBJ1-5, with no clear D. The CDR3 runs to 15 residues. Deletions cut 2 bases from V and 0 bases from J, with 8 bases between. CDR3 protein: CASSLNGDSNQPQHF. As DNA, the CDR3 is TGTGCCAGCAGTTTAAACGGGGATAGCAATCAGCCCCAGCATTTT.

This rearrangement joins TRBV5-4 to TRBJ2-2; perhaps TRBD1 as D (7 bases). V dropped 3 bases and J dropped 6 bases, with 15 bases sitting between them. The CDR3 extends over 15 amino acids. The V gene's germline CDR1 is SGHNT and CDR2 YYREEE (reference sequence). CDR3 nucleotides: TGTGCCAGCAGCTGGGGGGACAGAGGGGCCGGGGAGCTGTTTTTT. This encodes CASSWGDRGAGELFF. The full variable domain, its missing parts supplied by reference TRBV5-4 and TRBJ2-2, is ETGVTQSPTHLIKTRGQQVTLRCSSQSGHNTVSWYQQALGQGPQFIFQYYREEENGRGNFPPRFSGLQFPNYSSELNVNALELDDSALYLCASSWGDRGAGELFFGEGSRLTVL.

This clonotype has ten or more counts. V usage is TRBV19 and J usage is TRBJ2-7, with D unclear. Per the germline V gene, CDR1 is LNHDA and CDR2 is SQIVND (reference sequence). The length of the CDR3 is 12 residues. V lost 6 bases to trimming and J lost 4 bases, with 10 bases between them. CDR3 amino acids: CASSRERYEQYF. The CDR3 DNA follows: TGTGCCAGTAGCCGCGAGAGATACGAGCAGTACTTC.

This clonotype has a count of ten or more. The V call is TRBV28, the J call TRBJ2-7; TRBD1 might be the D (5 bases). Germline-derived CDR1 and CDR2 are MDHEN and SYDVKM. The CDR3 runs to 15 residues. V was pared by 5 bases and J by 5 bases, with 19 bases between. Here the CDR3 reads CASSIPPRTRDEQYF. Here the CDR3 DNA reads TGTGCCAGCAGTATTCCACCCCGGACAAGAGACGAGCAGTACTTC.

The rearrangement joins TRBV20-1 to TRBJ2-1; 15 nucleotides line up with TRBD2. CDR3 length equals 15 residues. J was trimmed by 7 bases and V by 5 bases; bases with no gene match: 6. CDR1 and CDR2 (germline): DFQATT, SNEGSKA (reference sequence). The CDR3 DNA reads TGCAGTGCTTCCTCGGGACTAGCGGGAGGTAATGAGCAGTTCTTC. It encodes CSASSGLAGGNEQFF.

V and J are TRBV3-1 and TRBJ2-2; D gene uncertain. With 1 base removed from V and 5 bases from J, the gap between germline ends came to 8 bases. The germline V gene has CDR1 LGHDT and CDR2 YNNKEL (reference sequence). CDR3 length: 14 amino acids. CDR3 nucleotide sequence: TGTGCCAGCAGCCAAGTACTGACGACCGGGGAGCTGTTTTTT. This codes for CASSQVLTTGELFF.

The V and J genes are TRBV9 and TRBJ2-3; D remains unclear. The V end was cut by 0 bases, the J end by 5 bases, with 4 bases between. The CDR3 totals 12 residues. CDR1 and CDR2 (germline): SGDLS, YYNGEE. The CDR3 coding sequence is TGTGCCAGCAGCGTAGCAGAAGATACGCAGTATTTT. Its translation is CASSVAEDTQYF.

This clonotype has at least ten counts. The chain uses TRBV9 and TRBJ1-5; perhaps TRBD1 as D (6 bases). The V end was cut by 0 bases, the J end by 6 bases, with 7 bases between. Looked up from germline, CDR1 is SGDLS and CDR2 is YYNGEE. CDR3 length: 13 amino acids. CDR3 nucleotides: TGTGCCAGCAGCGTAGAGGGGGTTCAGCCCCAGCATTTT. It specifies CASSVEGVQPQHF.

The chain recombines TRBV4-2 with TRBJ1-5; the match to TRBD1 covers 7 bases. The CDR3 runs 16 residues. Looked up from germline, CDR1 is LGHNA and CDR2 is YNFKEQ. Trimming took 2 bases from V and 9 from J; bases not matched to a gene: 13. The CDR3 DNA is TGTGCCAGCAGCCAACAACGGGACAGTGGGTGCGGGCCCCAGCATTTT. Translated: CASSQQRDSGCGPQHF.

To note about this clonotype: The junction and the germline gene differ at one end; a read error may be behind it. The chain links TRBV29-1 to TRBJ2-3; D is ambiguous. The CDR3 sequence is 13 residues long. The germline CDR1 and CDR2 sequences are SQVTM and ANQGSEA. The CDR3 DNA reads TGCAGTGTTGATGGCGGTTTCACAGATACGCAGTATTTT. Translated, it gives CSVDGGFTDTQYF.

About this clonotype itself: Just one base apart from a much larger clone, this may be a read error. V usage is TRBV6-5 and J usage is TRBJ2-1, with TRBD2 matching over 7 bases. The J call could be wrong; TRBJ2-7 is a better fit for the DNA end. The V gene's germline CDR1 is MNHEY and CDR2 SVGAGI. CDR3 length equals 16 residues. This CDR3 is CASSYRAGSSYNEQYF. The CDR3 DNA is TGTGCCAGCAGTTACAGAGCGGGGAGCTCCTACAATGAGCAGTACTTC.

This clonotype has ten or more counts. The V gene is TRBV6-2 or TRBV6-3, the J gene TRBJ2-1; D assignment may be TRBD1 or TRBD2 (6 bases each). Trimming pared 4 bases from V and 7 bases from J, leaving 20 bases between. This CDR3 has 16 amino acids. Germline assignment: CDR1 MNHEY and CDR2 SVGEGT. The CDR3, as DNA: TGTGCCAGCAGTTTCTCAGGAGGGGGAACCAGGAATGAGCAGTTCTTC. Translation: CASSFSGGGTRNEQFF.

Many counts were recorded for this clonotype. The genes are TRBV7-2 and TRBJ2-3, with D uncertain. This CDR3 contains 16 residues. In germline, CDR1 is SGHTA, CDR2 FQGNSA. V was pared by 0 bases and J by 3 bases, with 13 bases between. The CDR3 DNA follows: TGTGCCAGCAGCTTAGCCTCCGGGCTTGGGACAGATACGCAGTATTTT. Its protein product is CASSLASGLGTDTQYF.

The table lists this clonotype with a few counts. This may be a read error, as it is one base from a much larger clone. This chain links TRBV11-2 with TRBJ2-1, with TRBD2 matching 7 bases. CDR1 is SGHAT and CDR2 is FQNNGV in the germline V gene. CDR3 length: 16 residues. V was pared by 4 bases and J by 3 bases, with 9 bases of the junction left unmatched. For the CDR3, the DNA is TGTGCCAGCAGCTCCAGACGAGCGGGGAACTACAATGAGCAGTTCTTC. Translation gives CASSSRRAGNYNEQFF.